The clone carrying this T cell receptor (beta chain) was picked up many times. Its cognate antigen is unknown. TCRdb recomputed calls from the 5' RACE reads with MiXCR, one row per CDR3 protein. The table includes about 840,000 distinct CDR3 sequences, about 11% detected once. This entry is derived from a study of CD8 T cells in ankylosing spondylitis. Study-level findings and limits: About 8 highly homologous variants made up a TCR beta motif, and this motif appeared characteristic of ankylosing spondylitis blood.

This CDR3 is built from 13 residues. V lost 6 bases, J lost 2 bases, and 10 bases lay in between. The sequence came from a male donor with ankylosing spondylitis. This chain joins TRBV12-3 or TRBV12-4 and TRBJ1-2; D ambiguous. The sample taken for sequencing was blood, either unsorted or a sorted T cell fraction (not recorded which). The CDR3 sequence is CASRATVNYGYTF. In nucleotides, the CDR3 is TGTGCCAGCAGGGCTACAGTGAACTATGGCTACACCTTC.